The clone carrying this TCR beta chain was seen repeatedly, ten times or more. What it binds is not known. The data derive from a study of T-cell memory formation after mild COVID-19. Findings of the study overall: Some clones that responded were present in memory (sampled pre-infection), which suggests cross-reactive memory joined.

Trimming stripped 4 bases from V and 3 bases from J, with 14 bases between. CDR3 size: 14 residues. Germline V CDR1 and CDR2: DFQATT, SNEGSKA (reference sequence). MiXCR was run by TCRdb on the 5' RACE reads, yielding one entry per CDR3 protein. The sample contains 350,000 to 500,000 distinct CDR3 sequences, under 20% of which appear only once. Sequencing was done on a sample of PBMCs or a T cell subset sorted from them (not recorded which). V is TRBV20-1 and J is TRBJ2-3; the D gene is possibly TRBD2 (5 bases). This receptor was obtained from a man aged 18-30 years who had mild COVID-19 (a few samples of this study predate the infection). Cell type and time point are not known. The CDR3 loop is CSANSAGTTDTQYF. For the CDR3, the DNA is TGCAGTGCTAATTCGGCGGGTACTACAGATACGCAGTATTTT.